This TCR beta chain was captured by sequencing in a study of T cell repertoires in ileal Crohn's disease. Study at large: About half of patients got postoperative therapy: about a dozen thiopurines, around 20 anti-TNF.

The study, taken as a whole, reports: High-frequency clones were more common in sorted CD8 than CD4 cells.

About this clone: Its antigen is unidentified.

Each sample's TCRB immunosequencing used about 500 nanograms of biopsy DNA. TCRdb keeps only in-frame clones here, not all; method: immunoSEQ multiplex PCR. The table has around 8,000 clones, 77% seen once. V lost 10 bases and J 6 bases, leaving 15 bases between the germline ends. CDR3 length: 12 residues. Germline CDR1 MNHEY, CDR2 SMNVEV (reference sequence). This TCR was sampled from an adult with Crohn's disease. Source material: ileal tissue. V and J are TRBV27 and TRBJ1-1; D unclear. Here the CDR3 DNA reads TGTGCCACTGGCCGCCAGGCATCTGAAGCTTTCTTT. It translates to CATGRQASEAFF.